The T cell receptor (beta chain) described here comes from a study of fetal regulatory T cell absence and autoimmunity. Overall study: Exocrine pancreas autoimmunity occurred in IPEX patients lacking clinical diabetes.

Deletions cut 3 bases from V and 4 bases from J, with 9 bases between. Germline V CDR1 and CDR2: MNHEY, SVGAGI. CDR3 length: 13 residues. Some clones are missing from TCRdb's copy, which holds only in-frame ones; the method was immunoSEQ multiplex PCR. The sample consists of approximately 94,000 clones, 55% to 75% of them appearing once. Study results and limitations: Pancreas and cord blood did not differ much in TRB family usage.

To note about this clone: What it binds is unknown. Distinct nucleotide sequences in the sample also encode this CDR3.

Material: pancreas tissue. The V and J genes are TRBV6-5 and TRBJ1-2; TRBD1 is a possible D gene (5 bases). This TCR was sampled from a male donor with IPEX syndrome. In DNA form, the CDR3 reads TGTGCCAGCAGTTATTCCGGGGGCTATGGCTACACCTTC. Its protein product is CASSYSGGYGYTF.